These 20 T cell receptor beta chains were all obtained from the same sample, sequenced in a study of post-analysis software for immune sequencing data (dated by TCRdb to between 2014 and 2017). On the study overall, not on this receptor specifically: Several TRBV segments, including TRBV5-6, TRBV5-1 and TRBV20-1, were significantly more frequent in patients than controls.

The library was built by means of PCR. Sequencing was carried out with an Illumina HiSeq 2500. To reduce PCR and sequencing biases, unique molecular identifiers were incorporated into the TCR beta cDNA libraries. TCRdb reworked the public reads: Q25 trimming with fastp, MiXCR clone assembly, productive beta chains retained. Each record represents a unique CDR3 protein, reported with the most common genes and DNA among its rows. For this sample the table gives just over 250,000 distinct CDR3 sequences, of which 30% to 45% were detected only once. The ten top clones hold around 4.8% of the sample. These TCRs are of unknown antigen specificity. The sequenced material came from blood. The receptors stem from a girl aged 10 to 17 with multiple sclerosis.

J is TRBJ2-1 and V is TRBV7-8, with 14 bases lining up with TRBD2. The germline V gene has CDR1 SGHVS and CDR2 FQNEAQ. After removal of 3 bases from V and 9 bases from J, the junction contained 7 bases not matched to a gene. This CDR3 region has 16 residues. In DNA, the CDR3 is TGTGCCAGCAGCTTTCCGGGACTAGCGGGAGTAAGTGAGCAGTTCTTC. It is translated as CASSFPGLAGVSEQFF.

This clonotype showed up many times. The rearrangement links TRBV5-1 to TRBJ2-1, with 8 bases identical to TRBD2. This CDR3 comprises 16 residues. V dropped 5 bases and J dropped 1; count of bases not matched to a gene: 8. Germline-derived CDR1 and CDR2 are SGHRS and YFSETQ. The CDR3 loop reads CASSSPAGVSYNEQFF. The DNA of the CDR3 is TGCGCCAGCAGTTCCCCAGCGGGGGTATCCTACAATGAGCAGTTCTTC.

In the case of this clonotype: At one boundary the junction diverges from the germline segment, which might be a read error. The chain joins TRBV10-3 to TRBJ2-1; 12 bases align to TRBD2. Per germline, CDR1 ENHRY and CDR2 SYGVKD. CDR3 length equals 14 residues. The CDR3 DNA sequence: TGTGCCACCAGTGAGCTAGCGGGAGGGGATGAGCAGTTCTTC. It codes for CATSELAGGDEQFF.

Turning to this clonotype: At one boundary the junction diverges from the germline segment, which might be a read error. The chain couples TRBV4-2 to TRBJ2-7, with 9 nucleotides matching TRBD1. This CDR3 has 14 amino acids. The germline CDR1 and CDR2 sequences are LGHNA and YNFKEQ. CDR3 amino acids: CVSSYGDRAYEQYF. For the CDR3, the DNA is TGTGTCAGCAGCTACGGGGACAGGGCCTACGAGCAGTACTTC.

The rearrangement uses TRBV29-1 and TRBJ2-7; D is possibly TRBD1 (7 bases). The germline V and J ends were trimmed by 5 bases and 2 bases, with 16 bases remaining between them. Germline CDR1 and CDR2: SQVTM and ANQGSEA. The CDR3 has 14 residues. The chain's CDR3 is CSVRVPGGTYEQYF. The CDR3 bases are TGCAGCGTTCGAGTGCCAGGGGGGACCTACGAGCAGTACTTC.

Worth noting for this clonotype: Being one base from a much bigger clone, this may be a read error. This rearrangement joins TRBV16 to TRBJ2-5, with TRBD2 as a possible D gene (5 bases). The CDR3 spans 14 residues. V dropped 4 bases and J dropped 11 bases, with 20 bases sitting between them. CDR1 and CDR2 from the germline V gene are KGHSY and FQNENV. The CDR3 here is CASSPKYIANEQYF. CDR3 DNA sequence: TGTGCCAGCAGCCCGAAGTATATAGCGAATGAGCAGTACTTC.

Ten or more counts support this clonotype. The chain combines TRBV10-3 with TRBJ2-1; TRBD2 aligns across 12 bases. CDR3 size: 15 residues. Germline lookup yields CDR1 ENHRY and CDR2 SYGVKD. J gave up 5 bases and V 11 bases, and 10 bases lay outside the gene matches. CDR3 bases: TGTGCCGCCGCCCGGAGACTAGCGGGGGACAATGAGCAGTTCTTC. It encodes CAAARRLAGDNEQFF.

Ten or more counts support this clonotype. The chain uses TRBV20-1 and TRBJ1-2; D unresolved. V dropped 2 bases and J dropped 1 base, with 5 bases sitting between them. The length of the CDR3 is 12 residues. CDR1 and CDR2 (germline): DFQATT, SNEGSKA (reference sequence). The DNA of the CDR3 is TGCAGTGCTAGACCCCTTAACTATGGCTACACCTTC. This sequence encodes CSARPLNYGYTF.

The CDR3 sequence: CSAGLRDRGTDTQYF. The CDR3 DNA reads as TGCAGTGCTGGTCTCCGGGACAGGGGGACCGATACGCAGTATTTT. The V gene is TRBV20-1, the J gene TRBJ2-3; 11 bases are a match to TRBD1. The CDR3 consists of 15 residues. V trimming: 5 bases; J trimming: 6 bases; junction bases outside the gene matches: 10. Per the germline V gene, CDR1 is DFQATT and CDR2 is SNEGSKA (reference sequence).

This chain joins TRBV7-6 and TRBJ2-5, with 7 bases aligning to TRBD1. The CDR3 consists of 15 residues. The germline gives CDR1 SGHVS, CDR2 FNYEAQ. V lost 4 bases to trimming and J lost 0 bases; unmatched junction nucleotides: 5. CDR3 region: CASSYGTADQETQYF. DNA of the CDR3: TGTGCCAGCAGCTACGGGACAGCAGACCAAGAGACCCAGTACTTC. The whole variable domain, filled in from reference TRBV7-6 and TRBJ2-5, reads GAGVSQSPRYKVTKRGQDVALRCDPISGHVSLYWYRQALGQGPEFLTYFNYEAQQDKSGLPNDRFSAERPEGSISTLTIQRTEQRDSAMYRCASSYGTADQETQYFGPGTRLLVL.

In its sample, this clonotype was seen a few times. Being one base from a much bigger clone, this may be a read error. The J gene is TRBJ2-1, the V gene TRBV5-1; 8 nucleotides align to TRBD2. The CDR3 totals 15 residues. Germline V gene lookup returns CDR1 SGHRS and CDR2 YFSETQ. V lost 0 bases to trimming and J lost 12 bases; unmatched junction nucleotides: 11. The chain's CDR3 is CASSLELAEPRVQFF. Written as DNA, the CDR3 is TGCGCCAGCAGCTTGGAACTAGCGGAGCCCCGTGTGCAGTTCTTC.

This chain joins TRBV28 and TRBJ2-4, with D unclear. Germline values: CDR1 MDHEN, CDR2 SYDVKM. V dropped 5 bases and J dropped 8 bases, with 10 bases sitting between them. The CDR3 runs to 12 residues. The CDR3 protein is CASSPPSDIQYF. The CDR3 DNA follows: TGTGCCAGCAGTCCTCCCTCCGACATTCAGTACTTC.

This clonotype has ten or more counts. V usage is TRBV6-2 or TRBV6-3 and J usage is TRBJ2-3, with D possibly being TRBD2 (5 bases). V was clipped by 0 bases and J by 5 bases, with 12 bases between them. CDR3 length equals 15 residues. Germline assignment: CDR1 MNHEY and CDR2 SVGEGT. The CDR3 reads CASSYSPGRVDTQYF. DNA for the CDR3: TGTGCCAGCAGTTACTCGCCTGGGAGAGTAGATACGCAGTATTTT.

The V gene is TRBV5-1, the J gene TRBJ2-1; D is possibly TRBD1 (7 bases). The CDR3 covers 15 residues. The germline V and J ends were trimmed by 3 bases and 8 bases, with 18 bases remaining between them. Germline V lookup: CDR1 SGHRS, CDR2 YFSETQ. The CDR3 region has the DNA TGCGCCAGCAGCTGGCAGCCAGGGGGGAGCGATGAGCAGTTCTTC. Translated, it gives CASSWQPGGSDEQFF.

This clonotype has only a few counts. The genes are TRBV6-2 or TRBV6-3 and TRBJ1-5; D may be TRBD1 (5 bases). The CDR3 runs 16 residues. Germline V lookup: CDR1 MNHEY, CDR2 SVGEGT. Deletions cut 5 bases from V and 1 base from J, with 15 bases between. CDR3 nucleotide sequence: TGTGCCAGCAGTCCCCACCGTGGGGCCAGCAATCAGCCCCAGCATTTT. Translation: CASSPHRGASNQPQHF.

The chain carries TRBV3-1 and TRBJ2-1; D remains ambiguous. This CDR3 comprises 15 residues. Per germline, CDR1 LGHDT and CDR2 YNNKEL (reference sequence). Trimming stripped 0 bases from V and 0 bases from J, with 6 bases between. This CDR3 is CASSQEGSSYNEQFF. CDR3 in DNA: TGTGCCAGCAGCCAAGAGGGAAGCTCCTACAATGAGCAGTTCTTC.

On this clonotype: A much larger clone is a single base away; this may be a read error. The chain couples TRBV28 to TRBJ2-4; 9 bases line up with TRBD1. The V gene's germline CDR1 is MDHEN and CDR2 SYDVKM. The CDR3 extends over 15 amino acids. Here the CDR3 DNA reads TGTGACAGCAGTCCAGGGGACAGGGCGGGAGACATTCAGTACTTC. Translation: CDSSPGDRAGDIQYF.

V usage is TRBV28 and J usage is TRBJ2-2; D not certain. V shed 3 bases and J shed 4 bases, with 6 bases lying between them. The CDR3 length is 13 residues. Germline CDR1 reads MDHEN; CDR2 reads SYDVKM. CDR3 nucleotides: TGTGCCAGCAGTTTCGTGTCCACCGGGGAGCTGTTTTTT. Protein product: CASSFVSTGELFF.

This clonotype turned up a few times. The chain couples TRBV12-3 or TRBV12-4 to TRBJ2-7; 8 nucleotides line up with TRBD2. The CDR3 length is 13 residues. The trim removed 6 bases at V and 3 bases at J, leaving 4 bases unmatched. The CDR3 loop reads CASRPTSVYEQYF. CDR3 bases: TGTGCCAGCAGGCCGACTAGCGTCTACGAGCAGTACTTC.

This clonotype was observed a few times. A much larger clone lies one base from this, so it may be a read error. CDR3 sequence: CASSPDRELSGYTF. The CDR3 nucleotides are TGTGCCAGCAGTCCGGACAGGGAGCTCAGTGGCTACACCTTC. The chain carries TRBV12-3 or TRBV12-4 and TRBJ1-2, with 8 bases that match TRBD1. V trimming: 5 bases; J trimming: 7 bases; junction bases outside the gene matches: 9. There are 14 residues in the CDR3.